Listed below are T cell receptor beta chains from one sample, sequenced in a study of human T cells and chemical hapten exposure. TCRdb called the RACE reads again in MiXCR, with one record for every CDR3 protein. The data hold some 91,000 distinct CDR3 sequences, with 25% to 30% observed a single time. The specimen was whole blood, collected in connection with sensitization to the hapten diphenylcyclopropenone (DPC). These receptors all stem from a middle-aged man with alopecia areata. Some clones in this sample may be carry-over from other donors' samples. Both conserved end residues are part of each CDR3. The D gene is left open where the match is weak. Clone size is not always given. Where it is, it says once, few, many or a class for expanded clones.

d_call: -; clone_size: -; v_call: TRBV3-1; j_call: TRBJ1-1; cdr3_nt: TGTGCCAGCAGCCAAGCTCCCGCGGGGGACACTGAAGCTTTCTTT; cdr3_aa: CASSQAPAGDTEAFF
d_call: -; clone_size: few; v_call: TRBV18; j_call: TRBJ2-7; cdr3_nt: TGTGCCAGCTCCTCGGGGATACCGAGCTCCTACGAGCAGTACTTC; cdr3_aa: CASSSGIPSSYEQYF
d_call: -; clone_size: few; v_call: TRBV27; j_call: TRBJ2-6; cdr3_nt: TGTGCCAGCAGTTTACAAGGGTCTGGGGCCAACGTCCTGACTTTC; cdr3_aa: CASSLQGSGANVLTF
d_call: TRBD2; clone_size: -; v_call: TRBV12-3/TRBV12-4; j_call: TRBJ2-2; cdr3_nt: TGTGCCAGCAGTCTCCGACTAGCGGGCGGGGAGCTGTTTTTT; cdr3_aa: CASSLRLAGGELFF
d_call: -; clone_size: -; v_call: TRBV12-3/TRBV12-4; j_call: TRBJ2-2; cdr3_nt: TGTGCCAGCAGTCCGCAGGGTGGTCCCGGGGAGCTGTTTTTT; cdr3_aa: CASSPQGGPGELFF
d_call: TRBD1; clone_size: few; v_call: TRBV28; j_call: TRBJ2-7; cdr3_nt: TGTGCCAGCAGTTCCGCGGCGGGACAGGGATACGCAGAGCAGTACTTC; cdr3_aa: CASSSAAGQGYAEQYF
d_call: -; clone_size: few; v_call: TRBV13; j_call: TRBJ1-2; cdr3_nt: TGTGCCAGCAGCTCGGACGTCCTTGACTACACCTTC; cdr3_aa: CASSSDVLDYTF
d_call: -; clone_size: many; v_call: TRBV6-2/TRBV6-3; j_call: TRBJ2-3; cdr3_nt: TGTGCCAGCAGTTACCCGGGGAGAGCCGGAAGCACAGATACGCAGTATTTT; cdr3_aa: CASSYPGRAGSTDTQYF
d_call: -; clone_size: -; v_call: TRBV28; j_call: TRBJ1-4; cdr3_nt: TGTGCCAGCAGTTGGTCGGACGGGGGCGGAGGTGAAAAACTGTTTTTT; cdr3_aa: CASSWSDGGGGEKLFF
d_call: -; clone_size: few; v_call: TRBV4-3; j_call: TRBJ1-5; cdr3_nt: TGCGCCAGCAGCCCTAGACAGTTCCCAGATCAGCCCCAGCATTTT; cdr3_aa: CASSPRQFPDQPQHF
d_call: -; clone_size: -; v_call: TRBV12-3/TRBV12-4; j_call: TRBJ1-4; cdr3_nt: TGTGCCAGCAGTTTTACAGGTTATTCTGAAAAACTGTTTTTT; cdr3_aa: CASSFTGYSEKLFF